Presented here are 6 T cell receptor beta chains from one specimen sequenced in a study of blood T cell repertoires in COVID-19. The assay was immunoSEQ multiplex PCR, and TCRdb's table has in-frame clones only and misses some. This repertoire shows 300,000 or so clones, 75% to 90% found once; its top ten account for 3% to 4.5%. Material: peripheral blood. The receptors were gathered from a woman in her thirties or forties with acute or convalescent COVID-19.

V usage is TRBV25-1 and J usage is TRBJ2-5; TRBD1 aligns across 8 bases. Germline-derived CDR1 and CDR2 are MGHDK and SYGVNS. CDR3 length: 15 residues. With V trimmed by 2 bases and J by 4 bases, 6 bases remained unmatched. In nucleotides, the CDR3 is TGTGCCAGCAGTGAACAGGGGGCGGCGGGAGAGACCCAGTACTTC. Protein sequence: CASSEQGAAGETQYF.

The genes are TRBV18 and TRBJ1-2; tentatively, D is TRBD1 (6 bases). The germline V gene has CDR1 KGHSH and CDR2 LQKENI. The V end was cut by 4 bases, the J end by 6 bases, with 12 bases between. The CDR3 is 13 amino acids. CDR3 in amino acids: CASSQGVSNGYTF. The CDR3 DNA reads TGTGCCAGCTCACAGGGGGTATCGAATGGCTACACCTTC.

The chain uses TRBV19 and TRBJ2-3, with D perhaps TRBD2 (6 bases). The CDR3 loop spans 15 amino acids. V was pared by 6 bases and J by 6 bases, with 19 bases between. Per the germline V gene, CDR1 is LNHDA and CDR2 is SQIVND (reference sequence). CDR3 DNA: TGTGCCAGTAGGGAGATCAGACTAGAGGGGGATACGCAGTATTTT. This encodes CASREIRLEGDTQYF.

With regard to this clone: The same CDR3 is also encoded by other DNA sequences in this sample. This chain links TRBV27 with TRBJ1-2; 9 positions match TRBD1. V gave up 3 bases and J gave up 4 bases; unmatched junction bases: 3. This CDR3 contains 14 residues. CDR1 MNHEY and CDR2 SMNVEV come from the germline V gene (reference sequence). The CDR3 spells CASSFGTGSYGYTF. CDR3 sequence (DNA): TGTGCCAGCAGTTTTGGGACAGGGTCCTATGGCTACACCTTC.

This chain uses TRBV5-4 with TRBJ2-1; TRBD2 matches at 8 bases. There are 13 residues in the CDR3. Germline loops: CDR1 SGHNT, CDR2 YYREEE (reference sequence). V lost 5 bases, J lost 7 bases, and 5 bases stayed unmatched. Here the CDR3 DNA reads TGTGCCAGCAGACGGGGGGGCGAAAATGAGCAGTTCTTC. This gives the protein CASRRGGENEQFF.

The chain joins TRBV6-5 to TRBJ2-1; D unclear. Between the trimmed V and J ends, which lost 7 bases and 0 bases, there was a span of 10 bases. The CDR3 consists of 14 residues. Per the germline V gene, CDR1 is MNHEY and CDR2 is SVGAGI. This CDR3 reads CASKYGGSYNEQFF. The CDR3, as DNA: TGTGCCAGCAAATACGGCGGCTCCTACAATGAGCAGTTCTTC.